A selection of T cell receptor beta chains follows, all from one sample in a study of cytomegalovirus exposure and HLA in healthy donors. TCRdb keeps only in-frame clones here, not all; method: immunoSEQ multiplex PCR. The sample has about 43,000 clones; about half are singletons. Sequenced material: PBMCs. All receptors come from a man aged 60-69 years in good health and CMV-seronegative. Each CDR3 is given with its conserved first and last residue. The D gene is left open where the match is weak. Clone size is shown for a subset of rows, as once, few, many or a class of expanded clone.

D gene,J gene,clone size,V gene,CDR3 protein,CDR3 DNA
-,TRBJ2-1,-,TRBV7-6,CASSSTGFSYNEQFF,TGTGCCAGCAGCTCTACAGGGTTCTCCTACAATGAGCAGTTCTTC
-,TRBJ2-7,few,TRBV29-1,CSATGGAYEQYF,TGCAGCGCCACAGGGGGGGCCTACGAGCAGTACTTC
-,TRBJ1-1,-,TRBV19,CASDKNTEAFF,TGTGCCAGTGACAAGAACACTGAAGCTTTCTTT
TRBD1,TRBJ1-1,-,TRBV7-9,CASSQTGQNTEAFF,TGTGCCAGCAGCCAGACAGGGCAGAACACTGAAGCTTTCTTT
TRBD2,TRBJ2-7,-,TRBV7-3,CASSLSGRAGEQYF,TGTGCCAGCAGCTTATCCGGGAGGGCCGGCGAGCAGTACTTC
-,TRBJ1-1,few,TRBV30,CAWNELNTEAFF,TGTGCCTGGAATGAGTTGAACACTGAAGCTTTCTTT
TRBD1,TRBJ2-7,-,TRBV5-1,CASSQDRRAYEQYF,TGCGCCAGCAGCCAGGACAGGCGCGCCTACGAGCAGTACTTC
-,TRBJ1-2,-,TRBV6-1,CASSGALGQNYGYTF,TGTGCCAGCAGTGGGGCCTTGGGACAAAACTATGGCTACACCTTC
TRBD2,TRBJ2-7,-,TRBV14,CASSQAGTRREQYF,TGTGCCAGCAGCCAGGCCGGGACTAGGCGTGAGCAGTACTTC
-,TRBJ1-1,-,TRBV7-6,CASSLVGWGRTNTEAFF,TGTGCCAGCAGCTTAGTGGGGTGGGGGAGGACTAACACTGAAGCTTTCTTT
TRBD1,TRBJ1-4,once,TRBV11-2,CASSWDRGREKLFF,TGTGCCAGCAGCTGGGACAGAGGTAGAGAAAAACTGTTTTTT
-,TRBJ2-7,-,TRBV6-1,CASSLSGSYEQYF,TGTGCCAGCAGTCTCTCCGGTAGCTACGAGCAGTACTTC
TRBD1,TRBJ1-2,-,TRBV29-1,CSAGQGLGGYTF,TGCAGCGCAGGACAGGGTTTGGGTGGCTACACCTTC
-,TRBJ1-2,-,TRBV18,CASSLQVNYGYTF,TGTGCCAGCTCACTACAGGTTAACTATGGCTACACCTTC
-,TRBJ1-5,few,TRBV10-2,CASSESSNSNQPQHF,TGCGCCAGCAGTGAGTCGAGTAATAGCAATCAGCCCCAGCATTTT
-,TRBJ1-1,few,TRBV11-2,CASSLAGQLNTEAFF,TGTGCCAGCAGCTTAGCCGGACAGCTTAACACTGAAGCTTTCTTT
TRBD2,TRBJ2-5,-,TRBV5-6,CASSPTSGILGETQYF,TGTGCCAGCAGCCCGACTAGCGGGATACTGGGAGAGACCCAGTACTTC
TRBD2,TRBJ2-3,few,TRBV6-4,CASSLLAGVTNTQYF,TGTGCCAGCAGTTTACTAGCGGGAGTGACGAATACGCAGTATTTT
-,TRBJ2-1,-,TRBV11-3,CASSFGQGWNEQFF,TGTGCCAGCAGCTTCGGGCAGGGGTGGAATGAGCAGTTCTTC
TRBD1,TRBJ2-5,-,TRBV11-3,CASSLGGQGGQETQYF,TGTGCCAGCAGCTTGGGGGGACAGGGCGGCCAAGAGACCCAGTACTTC
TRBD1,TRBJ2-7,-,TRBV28,CASSGGTGTYEQYF,TGTGCCAGCAGTGGTGGGACAGGGACCTACGAGCAGTACTTC
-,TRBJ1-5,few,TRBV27,CASSLVTGNQPQHF,TGTGCCAGCAGTTTGGTTACAGGGAATCAGCCCCAGCATTTT
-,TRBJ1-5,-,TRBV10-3,CAISEQGGDQPQHF,TGTGCCATCAGTGAGCAAGGGGGGGATCAGCCCCAGCATTTT
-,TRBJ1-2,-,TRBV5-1,CASSPSTGIYGYTF,TGCGCCAGCAGCCCTTCAACAGGGATCTATGGCTACACCTTC
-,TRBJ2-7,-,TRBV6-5,CASSYSFEGAGEQYF,TGTGCCAGCAGTTACTCCTTTGAGGGGGCGGGAGAGCAGTACTTC
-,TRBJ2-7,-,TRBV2,CASREQGPTGEQYF,TGTGCCAGCAGGGAACAGGGTCCGACAGGAGAGCAGTACTTC
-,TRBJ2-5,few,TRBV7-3,CASSRPGPRETQYF,TGTGCCAGCAGCCGTCCGGGTCCTCGGGAGACCCAGTACTTC
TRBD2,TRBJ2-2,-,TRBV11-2,CASSLSRVGGRHTGELFF,TGTGCCAGCAGCTTATCACGTGTCGGCGGGAGGCACACCGGGGAGCTGTTTTTT
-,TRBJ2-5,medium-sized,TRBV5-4,CASSSRGTQETQYF,TGTGCCAGCAGCTCAAGGGGGACCCAAGAGACCCAGTACTTC
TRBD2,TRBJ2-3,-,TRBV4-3,CASSQDHSMAGTSSTDTQYF,TGCGCCAGCAGCCAAGACCACTCGATGGCCGGGACTAGCAGCACAGATACGCAGTATTTT
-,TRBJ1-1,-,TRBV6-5,CASRGGNTEAFF,TGTGCCAGCCGGGGGGGAAACACTGAAGCTTTCTTT
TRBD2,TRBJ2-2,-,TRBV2,CASTPRTSGITGELFF,TGTGCCAGCACTCCCCGAACTAGCGGAATCACCGGGGAGCTGTTTTTT
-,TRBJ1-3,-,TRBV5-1,CASSGGQGNTIYF,TGCGCCAGCAGCGGGGGACAAGGAAACACCATATATTTT
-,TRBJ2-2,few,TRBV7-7,CASSPGYGTGELFF,TGTGCCAGCAGCCCGGGTTATGGCACCGGGGAGCTGTTTTTT
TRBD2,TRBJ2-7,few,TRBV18,CASSLAGALYEQYF,TGTGCCAGCTCACTAGCGGGAGCCCTCTACGAGCAGTACTTC